This section outlines one TCR beta chain sequence together with its context. Its cognate antigen has yet to be identified. Per-base qualities were not stored, and no clone one base away is much larger. Libraries were prepared through the immunoSEQ multiplex PCR assay. DNA from the CD4+ T cells that had been cultured and isolated underwent TCR beta CDR3 sequencing. The original methods were these. Non-productive TCR sequences were discarded, and reads were trimmed to the CDR3 region, with only CDR3s of 7 or more amino acids retained. The MANAFEST web app was used to identify antigen-specific clonotypes by comparing expansion in peptide wells with expansion in reference cultures. For clones to be considered positive, expansion at FDR<0.05 versus reference and all other wells, an odds ratio above 5, and a frequency above 0.1% in two replicate wells were required. Clonotypes significantly expanded in SARS-CoV-2 spike wells and in at least one common cold coronavirus spike condition were defined as cross-reactive. CDR3 similarity was assessed by Levenshtein distance with the stringdist R package, and unrooted trees were built with ape in R 3.6.1. Entries here come from immuneACCESS through TCRdb and include only in-frame sequences with V and J called. Some clones fail to appear in such tables; in the studies checked, an unresolved V gene covers under half of the shortfall, and the cause of the remainder is unknown. Clone size and the V and J calls come from that table; the DNA yielded D and trimming. The sample records 25,000 to 30,000 clones, 73% of which are singletons. The biggest ten clones account for about 9.4% of the sample.

In the ViraFEST assay, PBMC were stimulated with viral peptide pools, and TCR sequencing was then used to find antigen-specific CD4+ T cell clonotypes based on their expansion. After approximately eleven days of culture, CD4+ T cells were isolated with the EasySep CD4+ T cell isolation kit. Each participant received two doses of an mRNA SARS-CoV-2 vaccine, either BNT162b2 or mRNA-1273. Negative nucleocapsid antibody results before and after vaccination confirmed that the healthy vaccine recipients had no prior SARS-CoV-2 infection. Each well held 1.5 million to 2 million PBMC cultured in IMDM containing approximately 5% human AB serum, 9.5 to 10 IU/ml IL-2 and gentamicin, along with roughly 10 ug/ml peptides. Half of the culture medium was replaced with fresh IL-2-containing medium on days 3 and 7. Unless noted otherwise, every peptide stimulation condition was grown in triplicate wells. Using Ficoll-Paque Plus gradient centrifugation, PBMC were separated from whole blood and then either used fresh or cryopreserved at -140C. The overlapping peptide pools covered the spike proteins of SARS-CoV-2 and of the common cold coronaviruses HCoV-NL63, HCoV-OC43 and HCoV-229E. Genomic DNA was extracted from cultured CD4+ T cells with the QIAamp micro DNA kit.

The sample comes from a study of vaccination effects on CD4 cells after COVID-19 (dated by TCRdb to 2021 to 2024). Looking at the study overall: Post-vaccine samples across the study were collected a median of 72 days after the second dose, with a range of 14 to 241. Cultures from other donors in the study were sequenced with the Oncomine TCR Beta short-read assay on an Illumina iSeq 100. Altogether, nine to ten COVID-19 convalescent patients and a few SARS-CoV-2-naive healthy vaccine recipients made up the full study. The study compared SARS-CoV-2 spike-specific CD4+ TCR repertoires before and after mRNA vaccination in COVID-19 convalescent patients and infection-naive vaccine recipients.

What the research found in general, with its limitations: Among healthy vaccine recipients, nearly all vaccine-induced clones were SARS-CoV-2 mono-reactive, and only 1 of 255 was cross-reactive with common cold coronaviruses. Only a small number of convalescent patients were included, and no early post-infection timepoints were available, which limited the study. At late post-vaccination timepoints, both infection-induced and vaccine-induced clones showed marked clonal contraction, consistent with waning T cell responses.

The sequence was obtained from a human donor who received a COVID-19 vaccine. The specimen was CD4+ T cells from PBMCs cultured with HCoV-NL63 spike peptides, collected after COVID-19 vaccination. The cell subset or site label of this sample denotes: HCoV-NL63 spike overlapping peptide pool stimulation.

Read as DNA, the sequence is TGTGCCAGCAGGAAGGGCGAACTAGCCTTTAAGCAGTTCTTC. This yields the protein CASRKGELAFKQFF. The chain was built from TRBV6-5 and TRBJ2-1; the D gene is perhaps TRBD2, on 6 matching bases. The germline V gene encodes CDR1 MNHEY and CDR2 SVGAGI. There are 14 amino acids in the CDR3, from cysteine to phenylalanine inclusive. Only the CDR3 DNA stays, 42 bases, in frame from base 1. V is reduced by 6 bases and J by 11 bases, leaving a spacing of 20 bases between them.